These 15 T cell receptor beta chains came from one sample sequenced in a study of cytomegalovirus exposure and HLA in healthy donors. The assay was immunoSEQ multiplex PCR, and TCRdb's table has in-frame clones only and misses some. This sample has some 350,000 clones, with 87% found just once. Sequenced material: PBMCs. These TCRs come from a woman in her 30s in good health and CMV-seropositive.

The rearrangement joins TRBV7-9 to TRBJ2-1; the D is unclear. The V and J ends lost 3 bases and 0 bases respectively, with 9 bases between them. The CDR3 has 15 amino acids. The V gene's germline CDR1 is SEHNR and CDR2 FQNEAQ (reference sequence). The CDR3 loop is CASSLRLSSYNEQFF. The CDR3 bases are TGTGCCAGCAGCTTGAGACTGTCCTCCTACAATGAGCAGTTCTTC.

The chain employs TRBV28 and TRBJ2-2; no clear D gene. The CDR3 consists of 13 residues. Trimming removed 3 bases from V and 1 base from J, with 3 bases in between. Germline CDR1 reads MDHEN; CDR2 reads SYDVKM. This CDR3 is CASSFRNTGELFF. CDR3 coding DNA: TGTGCCAGCAGTTTTAGGAACACCGGGGAGCTGTTTTTT.

The chain couples TRBV28 to TRBJ1-2, with D uncertain. There are 13 residues in the CDR3. The germline V gene has CDR1 MDHEN and CDR2 SYDVKM. V was trimmed by 2 bases and J by 3 bases, leaving 7 bases between them. CDR3 nucleotides: TGTGCCAGCAGTTTAGCGAGTGACTATGGCTACACCTTC. Translation: CASSLASDYGYTF.

This clone appeared a single time. The rearrangement joins TRBV30 to TRBJ2-3; a possible D gene is TRBD1 (6 bases). Germline values: CDR1 GTSNPN, CDR2 SVGIG (reference sequence). This CDR3 is built from 12 residues. Trimming shortened V by 4 bases and J by 10 bases, and 15 bases separated the two germline ends. The CDR3 nucleotides read TGTGCCTGGACTTTGGGACAAGACGCGCAGTATTTT. It translates to CAWTLGQDAQYF.

The genes are TRBV28 and TRBJ1-2, with D hard to call. Germline CDR1 and CDR2: MDHEN and SYDVKM. The CDR3 totals 11 residues. V was cut by 7 bases and J by 3 bases, with 6 bases left in between. Written as DNA, the CDR3 is TGTGCCAGCACTACATACTATGGCTACACCTTC. Its protein product is CASTTYYGYTF.

The chain has TRBV7-2 and TRBJ1-2; D is ambiguous. This CDR3 comprises 15 residues. Germline loops: CDR1 SGHTA, CDR2 FQGNSA. V lost 4 bases and J lost 5, with 17 bases in between. Here the CDR3 reads CASSSWSGGVYGYTF. The CDR3 region has the DNA TGTGCCAGCAGCTCGTGGTCCGGCGGCGTATATGGCTACACCTTC.

The rearrangement uses TRBV30 and TRBJ2-7, with D possibly being TRBD2 (6 bases). Germline V gene lookup returns CDR1 GTSNPN and CDR2 SVGIG (reference sequence). Trimming pared 3 bases from V and 3 bases from J, leaving 15 bases between. The CDR3 has 14 residues. The CDR3 coding sequence is TGTGCCTGGAGGTCCCCCGGACTAATCTACGAGCAGTACTTC. Its translation is CAWRSPGLIYEQYF.

The V gene is TRBV2, the J gene TRBJ2-1; weak D call: TRBD2 (5 bases). V lost 3 bases and J lost 6, with 15 bases in between. This CDR3 contains 15 residues. CDR1 and CDR2 from the germline V gene are SNHLY and FYNNEI. The CDR3 region has the DNA TGTGCCAGCAGTGATGACGGGAATGGTATCAATGAGCAGTTCTTC. Protein product: CASSDDGNGINEQFF.

This clone was seen more than once but under ten times. Other DNA sequences in the same sample also yield this CDR3. The CDR3 DNA is TGTGCCTGGAGTGTAGGGGGGGCGCGGAACTATGGCTACACCTTC. Its protein is CAWSVGGARNYGYTF. The chain employs TRBV30 and TRBJ1-2; weak D call: TRBD1 (6 bases). The CDR3 covers 15 residues. V lost 0 bases and J lost 2, with 13 bases in between. Germline V lookup: CDR1 GTSNPN, CDR2 SVGIG (reference sequence). The entire variable domain, with the rest obtained from reference TRBV30 and TRBJ1-2, is as follows: SQTIHQWPATLVQPVGSPLSLECTVEGTSNPNLYWYRQAAGRGLQLLFYSVGIGQISSEVPQNLSASRPQDRQFILSSKKLLLSDSGFYLCAWSVGGARNYGYTFGSGTRLTVV.

V and J are TRBV6-5 and TRBJ1-4; D is unclear. This CDR3 has 15 amino acids. V dropped 5 bases and J dropped 2 bases, with 12 bases sitting between them. Looked up from germline, CDR1 is MNHEY and CDR2 is SVGAGI. CDR3 protein: CASSPPAGTNEKLFF. CDR3 DNA sequence: TGTGCCAGCAGTCCCCCCGCAGGCACTAATGAAAAACTGTTTTTT.

The CDR3 spells CASSLGQGAPSGELFF. CDR3 in DNA: TGTGCCAGCAGTCTGGGACAGGGGGCGCCTTCCGGGGAGCTGTTTTTT. The gene calls are TRBV27 and TRBJ2-2; 12 bases align to TRBD1. Losses at the gene ends were 5 bases for V and 6 bases for J; bases not matched to a gene: 7. Germline V lookup: CDR1 MNHEY, CDR2 SMNVEV (reference sequence). The CDR3 consists of 16 residues.

The rearrangement joins TRBV27 to TRBJ1-3, with a tentative D call TRBD1 (5 bases). The V gene's germline CDR1 is MNHEY and CDR2 SMNVEV (reference sequence). The length of the CDR3 is 16 residues. V lost 4 bases to trimming and J lost 1 base, with 14 bases between them. CDR3 DNA sequence: TGTGCCAGCAGTTCCCTGGGGGGTAGGTCTGGAAACACCATATATTTT. It specifies CASSSLGGRSGNTIYF.

The rearrangement uses TRBV11-2 and TRBJ2-7; D is perhaps TRBD1 or TRBD2 (5 bases each). From germline, CDR1 is SGHAT and CDR2 FQNNGV. The CDR3 spans 14 residues. V dropped 6 bases and J dropped 2 bases, with 14 bases sitting between them. CDR3 in DNA: TGTGCCAGCAGTCTAGAACGGGGACCCTACGAGCAGTACTTC. It specifies CASSLERGPYEQYF.

The chain is built from TRBV28 and TRBJ1-5; maybe TRBD1 (6 bases). The CDR3 has 14 amino acids. Per the germline V gene, CDR1 is MDHEN and CDR2 is SYDVKM. Trimming shortened V by 10 bases and J by 0 bases, and 13 bases separated the two germline ends. CDR3 DNA: TGTGCCATCAACCAGGGGACTAGCAATCAGCCCCAGCATTTT. This codes for CAINQGTSNQPQHF.

The sample holds a few counts of this clone. The chain couples TRBV28 to TRBJ2-7, with D possibly matching TRBD1 (6 bases). The CDR3 is 14 residues long. Germline V lookup: CDR1 MDHEN, CDR2 SYDVKM. Trimming removed 6 bases at V and 0 bases at J, with 12 bases between. The CDR3 protein is CASRVTGSSYEQYF. The CDR3 DNA reads as TGTGCCAGCAGAGTCACAGGGTCCTCCTACGAGCAGTACTTC. Using reference TRBV28 and TRBJ2-7 for the parts outside the CDR3, the full variable domain is DVKVTQSSRYLVKRTGEKVFLECVQDMDHENMFWYRQDPGLGLRLIYFSYDVKMKEKGDIPEGYSVSREKKERFSLILESASTNQTSMYLCASRVTGSSYEQYFGPGTRLTVT.